This TCR beta chain was recorded in a study of blood T cell repertoires in COVID-19. Across the study: T cells, B-cell-depleted T cells, or PBMCs provided the cDNA or gDNA that served as material.

The germline gives CDR1 MDHEN, CDR2 SYDVKM. The V gene lost 3 bases and the J gene lost 13 bases, with 21 bases spanning the gap. The CDR3 extends over 15 amino acids. As originally analysed: Reference gene primer amplification yielded estimated nucleated cell counts. Measured with immunoSEQ multiplex PCR; TCRdb has only the in-frame clones, and not every one. The D gene and trimming were derived from the DNA, and the V and J assignments and clone size from that table. This sample carries approximately 100,000 clones, around 87% of them seen once, and the ten largest clones take approximately 29%. Input material: peripheral blood. This receptor was taken from a woman older than 75 with acute or convalescent COVID-19. The chain combines TRBV28 with TRBJ2-2; a possible D gene is TRBD1 (5 bases). Here the CDR3 reads CASSFSRVGMRRLFF. The CDR3 bases are TGTGCCAGCAGTTTCAGCAGGGTCGGAATGAGGAGGCTGTTTTTT.